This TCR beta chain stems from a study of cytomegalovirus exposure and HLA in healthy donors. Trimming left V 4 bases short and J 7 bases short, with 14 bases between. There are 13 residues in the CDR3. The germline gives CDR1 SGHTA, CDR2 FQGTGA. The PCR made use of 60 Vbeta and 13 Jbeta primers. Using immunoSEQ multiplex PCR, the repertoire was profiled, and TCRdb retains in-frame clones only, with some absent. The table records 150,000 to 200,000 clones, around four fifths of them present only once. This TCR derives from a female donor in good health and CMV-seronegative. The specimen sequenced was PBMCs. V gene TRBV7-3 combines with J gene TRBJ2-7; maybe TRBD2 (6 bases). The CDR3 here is CASSSQAGWEQYF. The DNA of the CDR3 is TGTGCCAGCAGCTCCCAGGCGGGGTGGGAGCAGTACTTC.